This T cell receptor beta chain was captured by sequencing in a study of beta chain features in type 1 diabetes. Looking at the study overall: Healthy donors and patients showed comparable age, gender and cell yields.

TCRB transcripts that were expressed got sequenced, as all of the isolated RNA had been reverse transcribed. Using immunoSEQ multiplex PCR, the repertoire was profiled, and TCRdb retains in-frame clones only, with some absent. The table records more than 120,000 clones, around 9.3% of them present only once. Sampling consisted of one heparinised blood draw per donor, averaging around 120 mL. Whole-study findings and limits: In all four CD4+ subsets, TCRB CDR3 length was significantly, moderately reduced in type 1 diabetes. The study found that naive, central memory and Treg TCRB repertoires appeared more similar in patients than in healthy donors.

This CDR3 contains 15 residues. Trimming at V came to 9 bases and at J to 2 bases, leaving 8 bases not matched to a gene. Per the germline V gene, CDR1 is MDHEN and CDR2 is SYDVKM. Points on this clone: Its antigen is undetermined.

Sequences were obtained from naive CD4+ T cells from blood. This sequence was found in a young man in good health. V usage is TRBV28 and J usage is TRBJ1-5, with 9 bases fitting TRBD1. CDR3 bases: TGTGCCAGTGGCACAGGGGGCGCGGGCAATCAGCCCCAGCATTTT. Residues: CASGTGGAGNQPQHF.